Described below is a single TCR beta chain sequence and its context. This clonotype was counted at least ten times. The antigen this receptor binds is unknown. No quality values exist for individual bases; no much larger clone is one base distant. Relative to germline, V is 3 bases shorter and J is 6 bases shorter, with 5 bases between their ends. Measured from the cysteine to the phenylalanine, the CDR3 is 11 residues long. CDR3 DNA is the only sequence kept; it has 33 bases, read in frame from the first base. CDR1 and CDR2 (LGHDT, YNNKEL) derive from the germline V gene (reference sequence). In the ophthalmopathy patients, disease was moderately to severely active, with a Clinical Activity Score of 3 or more, a NOSPECS grade of 4 or more, and a duration of less than 3 months. Exclusion was applied to patients with uncontrolled infections, other autoimmune diseases, pregnancy or lactation. Diagnoses were established on the basis of clinical symptoms, serum thyroxine and TRAb, thyroid ultrasound, and orbital computed tomography. PBMCs were separated from roughly 10 ml of fresh peripheral blood using Ficoll-Paque density gradient centrifugation. Trizol reagent was used to extract total RNA, and RNA quality was then checked on an Agilent 2100 Bioanalyzer.

These data are taken from a study of T cells in Graves' hyperthyroidism and ophthalmopathy (dated 2019 in TCRdb). For the wider study: Peripheral blood samples were taken at initial diagnosis, before any treatment was given. To identify TCR V-J signatures that set the groups apart, the researchers used a discovery cohort of 100 patients, made up of under 50 with Graves' ophthalmopathy and around 58 with stable Graves' hyperthyroidism. Whether ophthalmopathy could be predicted prospectively was tested in an independent validation cohort made up of 18 to 20 hyperthyroidism patients plus 17 patients who later progressed to ophthalmopathy. The 85 to 100 discovery patients were randomly split 7:3 into training and test sets. In six Graves' hyperthyroidism patients, the study also compared T-cell repertoires from thyroid tissue with T-cell repertoires from blood. Following sampling, methimazole starting at 30 mg daily was given to hyperthyroidism patients, and high-dose intravenous methylprednisolone was given to ophthalmopathy patients. The paper reports TCR Vbeta CDR3 sequencing of over 120 peripheral blood samples: around 45 ophthalmopathy, 70 to 85 hyperthyroidism and around 17 progressor patients. Broader findings and caveats from the paper: Most expanded thyroid clonotypes (frequency above 0.001) were also detected in blood, a finding suggesting that blood repertoires may reflect thyroid immune responses. No statistical method was used to set the sample size in advance, and investigators knew the group allocation. In validation, progression to ophthalmopathy was predicted by the model with nearly 71% sensitivity and 72.22% specificity, a median of about 6.8 months before onset. A model built on a 13 V-J signature distinguished ophthalmopathy from stable hyperthyroidism, reaching over 85% sensitivity and about 81% specificity in cross-validation and 80%/75% in testing.

The TCR beta CDR3 regions were amplified from the RNA transcripts. The TCR CDR3 was subjected to a first round of RT-PCR using the HTBI primer set and the Qiagen OneStep RT-PCR kit. Libraries were constructed in a second round of multiplex PCR, after which size selection and purification were performed. Libraries were sequenced paired-end with 100 bp reads on an Illumina HiSeq2000. The published analysis was carried out like this. SOAPnuke was used to process the raw data, with reads discarded if the reads contained adapters or uncalled bases, had a mean Phred below 15, or lacked an exact constant-primer or identifier match. COPE v1.2.5 was used to merge high-quality paired reads, and clonotypes were defined as unique nucleotide sequences. MiTCR v1.1 was used to align clonotypes to the IMGT TRBV, TRBD and TRBJ reference segments. Analysis was restricted to V-J combinations with a frequency above 0.0001, which covered roughly 99% of repertoires. The TCS score was defined as the ratio of F50 (clonal expansion) to E x V (chaos), calculated using BLOSUM62-based TCRdist between CDR3 peptides within each V-J. Welch's t-statistics and random forest reduced fewer than 550 V-J features to 13, which were used in a naive Bayes classifier (R e1071). TCRdb reanalyzed the raw reads on its own, using fastp at Q25 for trimming and MiXCR for clone calling, and kept in-frame beta chains. Every distinct CDR3 protein forms one entry, paired with its most common genes and DNA. TCRdb, rather than the study authors, made the V and J calls. The sample table contains about 400,000 distinct CDR3 sequences; only one count was recorded for approximately 15% of them. Of the sample, roughly 13% falls within the top ten clones.

The source of this sequence is a man between 18 and 35 years old with Graves' ophthalmopathy. Sequencing was performed on blood. The chain joins TRBV3-1 to TRBJ1-1, with the D gene uncertain. The CDR3 region reads CASSHEAEAFF. The nucleotide sequence reads as follows: TGTGCCAGCAGCCACGAGGCTGAAGCTTTCTTT.